The T cell receptor beta chain under discussion was sequenced for a study of cytomegalovirus exposure and HLA in healthy donors. The trim removed 0 bases at V and 7 bases at J, leaving 3 bases unmatched. The CDR3 totals 13 residues. Germline CDR1 reads SGHDT; CDR2 reads YYEEEE. A multiplex PCR was run with 60 Vbeta primers and 13 Jbeta primers. TCRdb keeps only in-frame clones here, not all; method: immunoSEQ multiplex PCR. The sample includes 200,000 to 250,000 clones, under 85% seen only once; the top ten take 1.5% to 2%. In its sample, this clone was seen a few times. What was sequenced was PBMCs. This TCR was recovered from a man aged 45-60 years in good health and CMV-seronegative. The chain employs TRBV5-6 and TRBJ1-1, with 7 bases fitting TRBD1. CDR3 bases: TGTGCCAGCAGCTTGGAACAGGGGTTTGAAGCTTTCTTT. This encodes CASSLEQGFEAFF.